What follows is one T cell receptor (beta chain) and its context. Its cognate antigen has yet to be identified. No per-base quality is available; no much larger clone lies one base away. This sample is drawn from a study of OX40 agonist ivuxolimab in advanced cancers. For the wider study: Ivuxolimab was an agonistic, fully human IgG2 monoclonal antibody directed against OX40 (CD134), a costimulatory receptor. Intravenous ivuxolimab was administered to patients every 2 weeks at six dose levels: 0.01, 0.1, 0.3, 1.5, 3 and 10 mg/kg. Of the roughly 53 patients in dose escalation, about 19 had hepatocellular carcinoma, approximately 15 had melanoma, 9 had renal cell carcinoma and 9 had head and neck cancer. The dose-escalation cohort was roughly 83% male with a mean age of approximately 60 years, ranging from roughly 23 to 85. Prior anti-PD-1, anti-PD-L1 or anti-CTLA-4 therapy was permitted, and checkpoint inhibitors had been received by about 36% of dose-escalation patients. Three dose-escalation patients achieved partial responses, one with hepatocellular carcinoma and two with cutaneous melanoma. The purpose of peripheral TCRbeta sequencing was to test whether ivuxolimab changed TCR sequence diversity and led to clonal T-cell expansion. The paper covers the monotherapy dose-escalation part of the phase I ivuxolimab trial, which included N ≈ 50 patients.

General study outcomes and caveats: Low levels of normalized T-cell clonal expansion were also seen in some patients who did not respond. After ivuxolimab, more expanded clones were found on average in CD8+ T cells than in CD4+ T cells. At doses of 0.1 to 3.0 mg/kg, clonal expansion of both CD4+ and CD8+ blood T cells was observed from baseline to week 6. In the 0.1-3.0 mg/kg groups, partial responders had among the lowest normalized peripheral clonal expansion, particularly in CD8+ T cells. Which antigens the clonally expanded peripheral T cells were specific for was not determined.

The CDR3 contains 11 residues, cysteine and phenylalanine counted. The entry retains the CDR3 DNA only, 33 bases that are in frame from base 1. Taken from the germline V gene (reference sequence), the CDR1 and CDR2 loops are DFQATT and SNEGSKA. V is reduced by 3 bases and J by 6 bases, leaving a spacing of 9 bases between them. For sequencing of the TCRbeta CDR3 region, genomic DNA was extracted from the sorted cells. TCRbeta CDR3 regions were sequenced using the immunoSEQ Assay. TCRdb holds this immuneACCESS table with in-frame rearrangements only. Some clones are missing; in checked studies, unresolved V genes explain under half, and the rest has no known cause. The sample table lists tens of thousands of clones, approximately 94% of them with a count of one. The leading ten clones occupy more than 15% of the sample. Patients with autoimmune disease history or receiving systemic immunosuppression were excluded from the trial. In every dose cohort, peripheral blood was drawn for TCR sequencing at baseline, cycle 4 day 1, and cycle 7 day 1. The samples were drawn from a first-in-human, open-label, multicenter phase I dose-escalation trial of ivuxolimab. The trial enrolled adults with locally advanced or metastatic head and neck squamous cell, hepatocellular, melanoma or renal cell carcinoma. CD4+ and CD8+ T cells were sorted separately from peripheral blood before TCR sequencing.

Sample: CD4+ or CD8+ T cells sorted from blood, taken in a trial of the OX40 agonist ivuxolimab. This receptor chain uses TRBV20-1 and TRBJ2-7, with TRBD1 tentatively as D gene (6 bases match). The sequence came from an adult with an advanced solid tumor such as melanoma, head and neck, liver or kidney cancer. The bases are TGCAGTGCTAGGCGAGGGGGCGAGCAGTACTTC. It translates as CSARRGGEQYF.